A single sample gave rise to the 2 T cell receptor beta chains below, sequenced in a study of shared clonotypes between healthy human individuals. TCRdb's copy holds only in-frame clones and misses some; the assay was immunoSEQ multiplex PCR. The sample consists of about 450,000 clones, around 79% of them appearing once. Source material: PBMCs. The receptors come from a woman aged 40-49 years in good health. Some clones in this sample may be carry-over from other donors' samples.

The rearrangement joins TRBV5-6 to TRBJ2-7, with D uncertain. The CDR3 length is 13 residues. Germline V CDR1 and CDR2: SGHDT, YYEEEE. The ends were cut back, 4 bases at V and 9 bases at J, with 17 bases in the middle. CDR3: CASSPQNGRGQYF. The DNA for the CDR3 is TGTGCCAGCAGCCCACAGAATGGCCGTGGGCAGTACTTC. Complete variable domain (other parts from reference TRBV5-6 and TRBJ2-7): DAGVTQSPTHLIKTRGQQVTLRCSPKSGHDTVSWYQQALGQGPQFIFQYYEEEERQRGNFPDRFSGHQFPNYSSELNVNALLLGDSALYLCASSPQNGRGQYFGPGTRLTVT.

The chain joins TRBV7-2 to TRBJ1-1, with 7 bases aligning to TRBD1. V was pared by 1 base and J by 4 bases, with 6 bases of the junction left unmatched. The V gene's germline CDR1 is SGHTA and CDR2 FQGNSA. This CDR3 has 15 amino acids. This CDR3 is CASSLVRDRVTEAFF. In DNA form, the CDR3 reads TGTGCCAGCAGCTTAGTGCGCGACAGGGTCACTGAAGCTTTCTTT.